These T cell receptor beta chains were read from a single sample in a study of T cell responses to AZD1222 COVID-19 vaccine. Repertoires were generated with immunoSEQ multiplex PCR, while TCRdb's copy carries only in-frame clones and drops some. The sample yields some 89,000 clones, about 92% seen once. The sequencing used peripheral blood, collected on day 0 of AZD1222 vaccination. Receptors originate from an adult in good health. The CDR3 runs from the conserved cysteine through the conserved F or W. Each record gives: V gene, J gene, clone size, D gene, CDR3 DNA, CDR3 protein. D genes are given only for firm matches. Not all rows give a size; the values are once, few, many and, for expanded clones, a class.

TRBV6-5	TRBJ1-4	NA	NA	TGTGCCAGCTCTGGGGTTTTAAATGAAAAACTGTTTTTT	CASSGVLNEKLFF
TRBV2	TRBJ2-2	NA	NA	TGTGCCAGCAGTGCCACAGGTGACGGGGAGCTGTTTTTT	CASSATGDGELFF
TRBV3-1/TRBV3-2	TRBJ2-1	NA	TRBD1	TGTGCCAGCGGACAGGGTCTATATGAGCAGTTCTTC	CASGQGLYEQFF
TRBV11-3	TRBJ2-7	NA	NA	TGTGCCAGCAGCATCAACCCCGGGGACGAGCAGTACTTC	CASSINPGDEQYF
TRBV28	TRBJ2-1	NA	TRBD2	TGTGCCAGCAGTTCCCCCCGCGGGAGCTTTCGTTCTTACAATGAGCAGTTCTTC	CASSSPRGSFRSYNEQFF
TRBV19	TRBJ1-5	NA	NA	TGTGCCAGTAGTATGACCGGGGGCGCGGGTAATCAGCCCCAGCATTTT	CASSMTGGAGNQPQHF
TRBV27	TRBJ2-6	NA	NA	TGTGCCAGCAGTTTAAGCTCTGGGGCCAACGTCCTGACTTTC	CASSLSSGANVLTF
TRBV2	TRBJ1-1	NA	TRBD1	TGTGCCAGCGGTGAGGGGGACAGGGACACTGAAGCTTTCTTT	CASGEGDRDTEAFF
TRBV27	TRBJ2-2	once	NA	TGTGCCAGCAGTTCCCCCCCAAACACCGGGGAGCTGTTTTTT	CASSSPPNTGELFF
TRBV19	TRBJ2-1	NA	NA	TGTGCCAGTTATGGGTTAGGGGAGCAGTTCTTC	CASYGLGEQFF
TRBV6-5	TRBJ1-1	NA	TRBD1	TGTGCCAGCAGTTACTCGACAGGGCCGGCTGAAGCTTTCTTT	CASSYSTGPAEAFF
TRBV27	TRBJ2-1	NA	TRBD2	TGTGCCAGCAGTTGGGGGACTAGCGGGAGCCATCCCTCCTACAATGAGCAGTTCTTC	CASSWGTSGSHPSYNEQFF
TRBV5-1	TRBJ1-2	once	TRBD1	TGCGCCAGCAGCTCCGGGACAGGGGCGCTCTTATATGGCTACACCTTC	CASSSGTGALLYGYTF